The entry that follows covers one T cell receptor (beta chain) sequence. The data were produced by immunoSEQ multiplex PCR, yet TCRdb's version contains in-frame clones alone and is incomplete. The data contain about 100,000 clones, less than 95% of them singletons. Per germline, CDR1 SGHRS and CDR2 YFSETQ. The CDR3 totals 14 residues. V was trimmed by 4 bases and J by 0 bases, leaving 7 bases between them. The sample belongs to a study of OX40 agonist ivuxolimab in advanced cancers. This material consisted of CD4+ or CD8+ T cells sorted from blood, taken in a trial of the OX40 agonist ivuxolimab. This clonotype was obtained from an adult with an advanced solid tumor such as melanoma, head and neck, liver or kidney cancer. The rearrangement links TRBV5-1 to TRBJ1-4, with D maybe TRBD1 (5 bases). The CDR3 protein is CASSGTATNEKLFF. The CDR3 nucleotides read TGCGCCAGCAGCGGGACGGCAACTAATGAAAAACTGTTTTTT.